This T cell receptor beta chain was profiled in a study of technical replicates of blood from a few donors. Assay: immunoSEQ multiplex PCR; the TCRdb copy retains only in-frame clones and omits some. The sample holds some 11,000 clones; almost 95% are singletons and the top ten take about 9%. CDR1 SGHNT and CDR2 YENEEA come from the germline V gene. There are 16 residues in the CDR3. The J segment lost 7 bases and the V segment lost 6 bases, leaving 15 bases of the junction unmatched. Sequencing used PBMCs. This chain joins TRBV11-3 and TRBJ2-1; 7 bases are a match to TRBD1. The sequence was collected from a human donor in good health. CDR3 loop: CASSPIDRDLRNEQFF. The CDR3 bases are TGTGCCAGCAGTCCCATCGACAGGGATCTTCGAAATGAGCAGTTCTTC.